This T cell receptor (beta chain) was identified during a study of blood T cell repertoires in COVID-19. The CDR3 consists of 15 residues. J was trimmed by 6 bases and V by 6 bases; bases with no gene match: 12. Germline values: CDR1 SNHLY, CDR2 FYNNEI. TCRdb's table, derived via immunoSEQ multiplex PCR, lists solely in-frame clones and lacks some. The profile shows about 200,000 clones, 85% of them singletons. This TCR came from a middle-aged man who had recovered from COVID-19. The chain recombines TRBV2 with TRBJ2-7; 9 nucleotides align to TRBD1. Sequencing was carried out using PBMCs or T cells enriched from blood (not recorded which). The chain's CDR3 is CASRPDRGNLGEQYF. The DNA of the CDR3 is TGTGCCAGCAGGCCGGACAGGGGTAATCTAGGCGAGCAGTACTTC.